This T cell receptor (beta chain) was retrieved from a study of CD8+ T cells in alopecia areata. Study in general: Dosing spanned 6 to 18 months on tofacitinib, then 6 months off drug.

A remark on this clone: Its antigen is unknown.

Study-wide results and limits: Amid tofacitinib therapy, many expanded lesional clones stayed present in scalp and blood.

Treatment: oral pan-JAK inhibitor, 5-10 mg twice daily. Sequencing relied on a cDNA template that was reverse transcribed from extracted RNA. TCRdb's table, derived via immunoSEQ multiplex PCR, lists solely in-frame clones and lacks some. The table records approximately 150,000 clones, 50% to 75% of them present only once. The sample here was CD4+ T cells sorted from blood, taken around week 55, from a patient treated with tofacitinib. The TCR sequence derives from a human donor with alopecia areata.

The CDR3 sequence: CSALGGGQETQYF. In nucleotides, the CDR3 is TGCAGCGCCCTCGGCGGGGGGCAAGAGACCCAGTACTTC. The J gene is TRBJ2-5, the V gene TRBV29-1; 8 bases agree with TRBD2. Trimming cost V 7 bases and J 2 bases; bases outside gene matches: 6. Germline CDR1 reads SQVTM; CDR2 reads ANQGSEA. CDR3 size: 13 residues.